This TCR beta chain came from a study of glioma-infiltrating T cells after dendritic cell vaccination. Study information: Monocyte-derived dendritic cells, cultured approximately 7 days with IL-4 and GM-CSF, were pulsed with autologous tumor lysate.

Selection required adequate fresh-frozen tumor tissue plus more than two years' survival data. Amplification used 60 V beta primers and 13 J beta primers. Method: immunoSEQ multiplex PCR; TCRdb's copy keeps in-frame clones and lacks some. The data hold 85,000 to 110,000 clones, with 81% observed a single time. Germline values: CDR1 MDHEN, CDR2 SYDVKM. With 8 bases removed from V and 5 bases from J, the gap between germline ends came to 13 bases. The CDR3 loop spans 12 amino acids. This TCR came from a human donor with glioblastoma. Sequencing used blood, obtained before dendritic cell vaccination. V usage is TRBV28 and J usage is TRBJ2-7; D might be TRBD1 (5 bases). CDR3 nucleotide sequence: TGTGCCAGCTCCCCGACAGTCCACGAGCAGTACTTC. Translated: CASSPTVHEQYF.